The text below deals with one T cell receptor (beta chain). The draw of peripheral blood yielded about 9.4 milliliters from each donor. Trimming stripped 5 bases from V and 2 bases from J, with 16 bases between. The CDR3 covers 16 residues. Germline V gene data show CDR1 as SEHNR and CDR2 as FQNEAQ (reference sequence). This sample is drawn from a study of blood T cells in healthy people across ages. The second PCR ran about 7 to 12 cycles with a sample-barcoded 5' primer and J-beta primers. TCRdb ran MiXCR on the 5' RACE reads and lists one entry per CDR3 protein. The sample lists some 1.5 million distinct CDR3 sequences; under 30% were seen once.

This TCR derives from a woman in her 30s in good health. The sample taken for sequencing was blood. This chain connects TRBV7-9 to TRBJ2-1; perhaps TRBD2 as D (6 bases). This CDR3 reads CASSAEMGGPYNEQFF. In DNA, the CDR3 is TGTGCCAGCAGCGCCGAAATGGGGGGACCCTACAATGAGCAGTTCTTC.